Listed below are T cell receptor beta chains from one sample, sequenced in a study of Graves' ophthalmopathy and Graves' hyperthyroidism. TCRdb ran MiXCR on the multiplex PCR reads and lists one entry per CDR3 protein. Of some 350,000 distinct CDR3 sequences in the sample, approximately 18% were seen once. The sample consisted of peripheral blood. Receptors originate from an adult woman with stable Graves' hyperthyroidism. Each CDR3 is given with its conserved first and last residue. A D gene is named only where the DNA matches it firmly. The listing skips clone size in some rows; elsewhere it reads once, few, many or a size class.

v_gene,j_gene,abundance,d_gene,CDR3aa,CDR3nt
TRBV18,TRBJ1-5,many,NA,CASSLIRDGQPQHF,TGTGCCAGCTCACTCATTCGGGATGGTCAGCCCCAGCATTTT
TRBV28,TRBJ2-4,many,NA,CASSFEGVKNIQYF,TGTGCCAGCAGTTTCGAGGGGGTCAAAAACATTCAGTACTTC
TRBV15,TRBJ2-5,many,NA,CATSRSSSRGEETQYF,TGTGCCACCAGCAGGTCCAGTAGCCGCGGGGAAGAGACCCAGTACTTC
TRBV6-1,TRBJ2-6,many,NA,CASSEEGGSGANVLTF,TGTGCCAGCAGTGAAGAAGGAGGGTCTGGGGCCAACGTCCTGACTTTC
TRBV7-2,TRBJ2-7,many,TRBD2,CASSLTSGSTYEQYF,TGTGCCAGCAGCTTAACGAGCGGGAGCACCTACGAGCAGTACTTC
TRBV3-1,TRBJ2-7,many,NA,CASSQPSRSYEQYF,TGTGCCAGCAGCCAACCCAGCCGCTCCTACGAGCAGTACTTC
TRBV6-1,TRBJ2-5,many,NA,CASSPKGSETQYF,TGTGCCAGTTCCCCCAAGGGCAGTGAGACCCAGTACTTC
TRBV19,TRBJ1-1,many,TRBD1,CASRADRGVNTEAFF,TGTGCCAGTAGGGCTGACAGGGGGGTGAACACTGAAGCTTTCTTT
TRBV11-2,TRBJ2-5,many,NA,CASSRGPRETQYF,TGTGCCAGCAGCCGCGGACCACGGGAGACCCAGTACTTC
TRBV20-1,TRBJ2-3,few,TRBD1,CSASFQGADTQYF,TGCAGTGCTAGTTTTCAGGGGGCAGATACGCAGTATTTT
TRBV4-1,TRBJ1-5,NA,TRBD1,CASSQDVRDSSQHF,TGCGCCAGCAGCCAAGATGTAAGGGACAGCTCTCAGCATTTT
TRBV29-1,TRBJ1-1,NA,NA,CSGRDGTEAFF,TGCAGCGGCCGGGACGGGACTGAAGCTTTCTTT
TRBV19,TRBJ1-2,NA,NA,CASRDDSYGHTF,TGTGCCAGTAGGGATGACAGTTATGGCCACACCTTC
TRBV5-1,TRBJ1-6,few,NA,CASSLGRSAGASSYNSPLHF,TGCGCCAGCAGCTTGGGCCGGTCGGCAGGCGCCAGCTCCTATAATTCACCCCTCCACTTT
TRBV6-5,TRBJ1-2,few,NA,CASSYFQEGYTF,TGTGCCAGCAGTTACTTTCAGGAAGGCTACACCTTC
TRBV27,TRBJ1-2,many,TRBD1,CASRGTGSYYGYTF,TGTGCCAGCAGAGGGACAGGCTCCTACTATGGCTACACCTTC
TRBV6-2/TRBV6-3,TRBJ2-2,NA,TRBD2,CASSYSTKEREAETGELFF,TGTGCCAGCAGTTACTCGACGAAAGAGCGGGAAGCCGAAACCGGGGAGCTGTTTTTT
TRBV24-1,TRBJ1-5,NA,TRBD1,CATSDPGTGEQPQHF,TGTGCCACCAGTGACCCGGGGACAGGGGAACAGCCCCAGCATTTT
TRBV5-4,TRBJ2-2,NA,TRBD2,CASSLKAGANTGELFF,TGTGCCAGCAGCTTGAAGGCGGGAGCGAACACCGGGGAGCTGTTTTTT
TRBV5-5,TRBJ1-5,NA,NA,CASSHTGNSNQPQHF,TGTGCCAGCAGCCATACAGGGAATAGCAATCAGCCCCAGCATTTT
TRBV4-1,TRBJ2-7,NA,TRBD2,CASSQTGTNTSGRISYEQYF,TGCGCCAGCAGCCAGACGGGAACCAATACTAGCGGAAGAATCTCCTACGAGCAGTACTTC
TRBV28,TRBJ2-5,many,NA,CASSVRWETQYF,TGTGCCAGCAGTGTACGGTGGGAGACCCAGTACTTC
TRBV7-2,TRBJ2-7,NA,NA,CASSEAPRGEQYF,TGTGCCAGCAGTGAAGCGCCGAGAGGGGAGCAGTACTTC
TRBV20-1,TRBJ2-7,NA,TRBD2,CSARGGFTSGIGGEQYF,TGCAGTGCTAGAGGGGGTTTTACTAGCGGGATCGGCGGGGAGCAGTACTTC
TRBV24-1,TRBJ2-2,many,NA,CATSDLRGNLGTGELFF,TGTGCCACCAGTGATTTGCGGGGCAACCTTGGCACCGGGGAGCTGTTTTTT
TRBV29-1,TRBJ2-7,many,TRBD2,CSVYLAGEQYF,TGCAGCGTTTATCTAGCGGGAGAGCAGTACTTC
TRBV5-1,TRBJ2-5,NA,TRBD2,CASSTKVAGNQETKYF,TGCGCCAGCAGCACGAAAGTAGCGGGAAACCAAGAGACCAAGTACTTC
TRBV6-5,TRBJ1-1,NA,NA,CASSYSGMNTEAFF,TGTGCCAGCAGTTACTCAGGGATGAACACTGAAGCTTTCTTT
TRBV28,TRBJ2-7,many,TRBD2,CASSPTSGRPYEQYF,TGTGCCAGCAGTCCGACTAGCGGGAGGCCGTACGAGCAGTACTTC
TRBV9,TRBJ1-2,many,NA,CASSVDQYGYTF,TGTGCCAGCAGCGTAGACCAGTATGGCTACACCTTC
TRBV19,TRBJ1-1,many,TRBD1,CASSPLGTGRMNTEAFF,TGTGCCAGTAGTCCTCTCGGGACAGGACGTATGAACACTGAAGCTTTCTTT
TRBV5-1,TRBJ2-2,many,TRBD2,CASSPGLGNTGELFF,TGCGCCAGCAGCCCCGGACTAGGGAACACCGGGGAGCTGTTTTTT
TRBV30,TRBJ1-2,many,NA,CAWSVHWGQGYTF,TGTGCCTGGAGTGTACACTGGGGGCAGGGCTACACCTTC
TRBV6-1,TRBJ2-2,many,TRBD1,CASRRDRNTGELFF,TGTGCCAGCCGCCGGGACAGGAACACCGGGGAGCTGTTTTTT
TRBV2,TRBJ2-2,many,TRBD2,CASSEGLAGGLTGELFF,TGTGCCAGCAGTGAAGGGCTAGCGGGAGGACTTACCGGGGAGCTGTTTTTT
TRBV7-3,TRBJ1-1,NA,NA,CASSLRRGGAPEAFF,TGTGCCAGCAGCCTCAGGAGAGGGGGGGCTCCTGAAGCTTTCTTT
TRBV19,TRBJ1-3,many,NA,CASSIQHSSGNTIYF,TGTGCCAGTAGTATACAGCATAGCTCTGGAAACACCATATATTTT
TRBV11-2,TRBJ1-2,many,NA,CASSLEFSGTFYGYTF,TGTGCCAGCAGCTTAGAGTTCTCAGGGACTTTCTATGGCTACACCTTC
TRBV6-2/TRBV6-3,TRBJ2-7,many,TRBD2,CASSSGTTYEQYF,TGTGCCAGCAGCTCCGGGACTACCTACGAGCAGTACTTC
TRBV4-1,TRBJ2-6,many,TRBD2,CASSQTPAGGSGANVLTF,TGCGCCAGCAGCCAGACGCCAGCGGGGGGATCTGGGGCCAACGTCCTGACTTTC
TRBV6-5,TRBJ1-1,many,TRBD1,CASSYSGTATEAFF,TGTGCCAGCAGTTACTCAGGGACAGCCACTGAAGCTTTCTTT
TRBV6-2/TRBV6-3,TRBJ2-7,NA,TRBD2,CASSYRGGGTYEQYF,TGTGCCAGCAGTTACCGCGGCGGGGGAACCTACGAGCAGTACTTC
TRBV14,TRBJ1-1,few,NA,CASSQEVAGTAFF,TGTGCCAGCAGCCAAGAAGTGGCCGGGACAGCTTTCTTT
TRBV20-1,TRBJ1-3,many,NA,CSARSGDSGNTIYF,TGCAGTGCCCGCTCGGGGGACTCTGGAAACACCATATATTTT
TRBV27,TRBJ2-7,many,NA,CASSRQAYSYEQYF,TGTGCCAGCAGTCGACAGGCTTACTCCTACGAGCAGTACTTC
TRBV19,TRBJ1-2,NA,TRBD1,CASRGQGTDGYTF,TGTGCCAGTAGGGGACAGGGGACGGATGGCTACACCTTC
TRBV28,TRBJ2-7,few,NA,CASSPTAGLTYEQYF,TGTGCCAGCAGTCCCACGGCGGGACTGACTTACGAGCAGTACTTC
TRBV6-4,TRBJ2-5,many,TRBD2,CASRAGTSGRVEAETQYF,TGTGCCAGCAGGGCTGGGACTAGCGGGAGGGTGGAAGCCGAGACCCAGTACTTC
TRBV12-3/TRBV12-4,TRBJ2-7,many,TRBD1,CASRDRAKSYEQYF,TGTGCCAGCAGGGACAGGGCCAAATCCTACGAGCAGTACTTC
TRBV5-1,TRBJ2-7,many,TRBD1,CASSPGTGIPIEQYF,TGCGCCAGCAGCCCCGGGACAGGTATCCCTATCGAGCAGTACTTC
TRBV30,TRBJ2-7,NA,NA,CAWSVNREVAGPFNEQYF,TGTGCCTGGAGTGTAAACAGGGAGGTAGCGGGTCCCTTTAACGAGCAGTACTTC